This T cell receptor beta chain was profiled in a study of T cells in Graves' hyperthyroidism and ophthalmopathy. Regarding the study as a whole: A model of 13 V-J pairs discriminated ophthalmopathy from stable hyperthyroidism. Most clonotypes expanded in thyroid above 0.001 were likewise present in blood.

TCR beta CDR3 region amplification was performed from RNA transcripts. Initially, a first-round RT-PCR of the TCR CDR3 employed the HTBI primer set. In TCRdb, the multiplex PCR reads were re-called with MiXCR into one record per CDR3 protein. The repertoire holds about 590,000 distinct CDR3 sequences, with around 14% as singletons. This clonotype was seen repeatedly, ten times or more. The antigen is unknown. CDR3 length equals 15 residues. Trimming removed 2 bases at V and 9 bases at J, with 14 bases between. Germline V gives CDR1 MNHEY, CDR2 SMNVEV (reference sequence). Sequencing input: blood. This clonotype was obtained from a woman aged 25 to 39 with Graves' hyperthyroidism. The rearrangement uses TRBV27 and TRBJ1-6, with a possible D match to TRBD1 (5 bases). Here the CDR3 reads CASSLVGRVGSPLHF. The CDR3 DNA reads as TGTGCCAGCAGTTTAGTCGGCAGGGTCGGTTCACCCCTCCACTTT.